Below, 24 T cell receptor beta chains from the same sample are listed, as sequenced in a study of blood T cell repertoires in COVID-19. Here immunoSEQ multiplex PCR was the method, and the copy in TCRdb shows in-frame clones only, minus some. The table has some 170,000 clones, roughly 87% seen once. Sequencing was done on a sample of peripheral blood. Receptors were obtained from a woman in her forties or fifties with acute or convalescent COVID-19.

The chain is built from TRBV5-6 and TRBJ1-2; tentative D call: TRBD1 (5 bases). Trimming left V 2 bases short and J 6 bases short, with 23 bases between. In germline, CDR1 is SGHDT, CDR2 YYEEEE. CDR3 length: 17 residues. CDR3 sequence reads: CASSFMQGRRWLDGYTF. In DNA, the CDR3 is TGTGCCAGCAGCTTCATGCAGGGTAGAAGGTGGCTGGATGGCTACACCTTC.

The V and J genes are TRBV6-4 and TRBJ1-1, with 7 bases that match TRBD1. The CDR3 length is 16 residues. After removal of 0 bases from V and 6 bases from J, the junction contained 10 bases not matched to a gene. CDR1 is MRHNA and CDR2 is SNTAGT in the germline V gene. The CDR3, as DNA: TGTGCCAGCAGTGACTCGAGTAAAAAGGGGGCAGCTGAAGCTTTCTTT. This codes for CASSDSSKKGAAEAFF.

V is TRBV27 and J is TRBJ2-7; weak D call: TRBD2 (6 bases). CDR1 is MNHEY and CDR2 is SMNVEV in the germline V gene (reference sequence). CDR3 length equals 13 residues. Trimming shortened V by 5 bases and J by 7 bases, and 15 bases separated the two germline ends. The CDR3 is CASSPRRAGEQYF. Written as DNA, the CDR3 is TGTGCCAGCAGTCCCCGCCGGGCGGGGGAGCAGTACTTC.

This rearrangement joins TRBV11-3 to TRBJ2-7; D is perhaps TRBD1 (6 bases). There are 12 residues in the CDR3. From germline, CDR1 is SGHNT and CDR2 YENEEA. Trimming removed 1 base at V and 13 bases at J, with 14 bases between. CDR3 sequence: CASSLGGQDLYF. CDR3 nucleotide sequence: TGTGCCAGCAGCTTAGGGGGACAAGATCTATACTTC.

The rearrangement joins TRBV19 to TRBJ1-6; 7 bases are a match to TRBD1. V shed 3 bases, J shed 7 bases, and the junction held 9 bases outside the gene matches. The V gene's germline CDR1 is LNHDA and CDR2 SQIVND (reference sequence). The CDR3 length is 16 residues. CDR3 protein: CASSISSAGGNSPLHF. CDR3 DNA: TGTGCCAGTAGTATCAGTTCGGCAGGGGGAAATTCACCCCTCCACTTT. Complete variable domain (other parts from reference TRBV19 and TRBJ1-6): DGGITQSPKYLFRKEGQNVTLSCEQNLNHDAMYWYRQDPGQGLRLIYYSQIVNDFQKGDIAEGYSVSREKKESFPLTVTSAQKNPTAFYLCASSISSAGGNSPLHFGNGTRLTVT.

The gene calls are TRBV7-3 and TRBJ1-5; D is possibly TRBD1 (5 bases). Germline V gives CDR1 SGHTA, CDR2 FQGTGA. V lost 3 bases to trimming and J lost 4 bases, with 10 bases between them. This CDR3 has 14 residues. In DNA form, the CDR3 reads TGTGCCAGCAGCTTGGTGGGGCCTAATCAGCCCCAGCATTTT. Its translation is CASSLVGPNQPQHF.

This chain links TRBV6-6 with TRBJ1-6; D is perhaps TRBD1 (6 bases). The CDR3 runs 14 residues. V was cut by 7 bases and J by 4 bases, with 11 bases left in between. From germline, CDR1 is MNHNY and CDR2 SVGAGI (reference sequence). The CDR3 is CASTPDSYNSPLHF. The CDR3 region has the DNA TGTGCCAGCACCCCGGACAGTTATAATTCACCCCTCCACTTT.

This rearrangement joins TRBV18 to TRBJ2-3, with TRBD1 matching over 12 bases. V dropped 4 bases and J dropped 3; count of bases not matched to a gene: 11. The CDR3 contains 18 residues. Looked up from germline, CDR1 is KGHSH and CDR2 is LQKENI. CDR3 sequence reads: CASSRKGPGQGATDTQYF. The CDR3 DNA follows: TGTGCCAGCTCACGAAAGGGTCCGGGACAGGGGGCAACAGATACGCAGTATTTT.

The V gene is TRBV3-1 (or the pseudogene TRBV3-2), the J gene TRBJ2-1; TRBD2 aligns across 8 bases. Germline-derived CDR1 and CDR2 are LGHDT and YNNKEL (reference sequence). The CDR3 is 16 residues long. The ends lost 0 bases at V and 7 bases at J; junction bases unmatched: 8. The CDR3 protein is CASSQDRTSGSNEQFF. In DNA form, the CDR3 reads TGTGCCAGCAGCCAAGATCGGACGAGCGGGAGTAATGAGCAGTTCTTC.

The V call is TRBV9, the J call TRBJ1-6; possible D gene TRBD1, 6 bases. The CDR3 sequence is 15 residues long. V was clipped by 4 bases and J by 6 bases, with 14 bases between them. Germline values: CDR1 SGDLS, CDR2 YYNGEE. The CDR3, as DNA: TGTGCCAGCAGCCCCCTGAGGGGGAGTAATTCACCCCTCCACTTT. Translating gives CASSPLRGSNSPLHF.

This clone was counted only a few times. The chain uses TRBV5-5 and TRBJ1-3, with TRBD1 as a possible D gene (6 bases). Germline V gene sequence: CDR1 SGHKS, CDR2 YYEKEE (reference sequence). The V end was cut by 2 bases, the J end by 4 bases, with 16 bases between. The CDR3 sequence is 16 residues long. The CDR3 here is CASSFGTLSSGNTIYF. The CDR3 DNA reads as TGTGCCAGCAGCTTCGGGACATTATCGTCGGGAAACACCATATATTTT.

This chain joins TRBV4-3 and TRBJ1-1; possible D gene TRBD1, 6 bases. The ends were cut back, 0 bases at V and 1 base at J, with 6 bases in the middle. Germline assignment: CDR1 LGHNA and CDR2 YSLEER. CDR3 size: 14 residues. CDR3 coding DNA: TGCGCCAGCAGCCAAGACAGGGGGAACACTGAAGCTTTCTTT. Protein product: CASSQDRGNTEAFF.

CDR3 sequence reads: CASSTTRYQPQHF. In DNA, the CDR3 is TGTGCCAGTAGTACAACACGATATCAGCCCCAGCATTTT. The rearrangement uses TRBV19 and TRBJ1-5; D is unclear. From germline, CDR1 is LNHDA and CDR2 SQIVND (reference sequence). Deletions cut 4 bases from V and 5 bases from J, with 9 bases between. The CDR3 consists of 13 residues.

This clone was picked up one time. This chain joins TRBV19 and TRBJ2-7; 10 positions agree with TRBD1. The length of the CDR3 is 15 residues. V lost 4 bases, J lost 2 bases, and 5 bases stayed unmatched. Germline lookup yields CDR1 LNHDA and CDR2 SQIVND (reference sequence). As DNA, the CDR3 is TGTGCCAGTAGTAACCAGGGACAGGGGACCTACGAGCAGTACTTC. Amino acid sequence: CASSNQGQGTYEQYF.

This chain connects TRBV6-2 or TRBV6-3 to TRBJ1-2; 8 bases line up with TRBD1. V shed 4 bases and J 8 bases; nucleotides not matched to a gene: 3. Per the germline V gene, CDR1 is MNHEY and CDR2 is SVGEGT. The CDR3 runs to 12 residues. Here the CDR3 DNA reads TGTGCCAGCAGTTGGACAGGGTCCGGCTACACCTTC. It specifies CASSWTGSGYTF.

This rearrangement joins TRBV11-2 to TRBJ2-7; D is possibly TRBD2 (5 bases). Trimming removed 3 bases from V and 3 bases from J, with 12 bases in between. This CDR3 contains 14 residues. Germline V gene sequence: CDR1 SGHAT, CDR2 FQNNGV. The CDR3 spells CASSFTAASYEQYF. DNA of the CDR3: TGTGCCAGCAGCTTCACAGCGGCCAGCTACGAGCAGTACTTC.

The chain employs TRBV11-3 and TRBJ1-2; TRBD1 might be the D (5 bases). This CDR3 contains 16 residues. Trimming removed 0 bases from V and 4 bases from J, with 15 bases in between. Germline CDR1 and CDR2: SGHNT and YENEEA. DNA for the CDR3: TGTGCCAGCAGCTTAGATCGACGACAGTCACCCTATGGCTACACCTTC. It yields the protein CASSLDRRQSPYGYTF.

The chain combines TRBV28 with TRBJ1-2; a possible D gene is TRBD1 (6 bases). CDR1 is MDHEN and CDR2 is SYDVKM in the germline V gene. The CDR3 loop spans 13 amino acids. The V and J ends lost 7 bases and 6 bases respectively, with 15 bases between them. The CDR3 loop reads CASNPGDIHGYTF. The CDR3 DNA reads as TGTGCCAGCAACCCCGGGGACATCCATGGCTACACCTTC.

V is TRBV6-5 and J is TRBJ1-1; TRBD1 matches 7 bases. The CDR3 has 13 residues. The germline CDR1 and CDR2 sequences are MNHEY and SVGAGI. The V segment lost 6 bases and the J segment 6 bases; nucleotides outside the gene matches: 7. CDR3 in amino acids: CASRNRGYPEAFF. The CDR3 DNA is TGTGCCAGCAGGAACAGGGGCTACCCTGAAGCTTTCTTT.

V usage is TRBV25-1 and J usage is TRBJ1-2; possibly TRBD1 for D (5 bases). V lost 1 base and J lost 5, with 14 bases in between. This CDR3 spans 15 amino acids. In germline, CDR1 is MGHDK, CDR2 SYGVNS. The CDR3 DNA follows: TGTGCCAGCAGTGAATGGGGGGGGTCTGGTTATGGCTACACCTTC. Its protein product is CASSEWGGSGYGYTF.

V usage is TRBV10-1 and J usage is TRBJ2-2; 9 bases line up with TRBD2. V lost 6 bases and J lost 8; bases outside the gene matches: 7. Germline lookup yields CDR1 WNHNN and CDR2 SYGVQD (reference sequence). This CDR3 spans 14 amino acids. The CDR3 DNA follows: TGCGCCAGCAGCGCGCCGGGACTAGCTGGGGAGCTGTTTTTT. It yields the protein CASSAPGLAGELFF.

CDR3 sequence: CASNGQGDQPQHF. The DNA for the CDR3 is TGTGCCAGCAATGGACAGGGCGATCAGCCCCAGCATTTT. The genes are TRBV2 and TRBJ1-5; 8 nucleotides match TRBD1. Germline trimming cut 7 bases from V and 5 bases from J; bases unmatched to any gene: 4. The germline CDR1 and CDR2 sequences are SNHLY and FYNNEI. This CDR3 is 13 amino acids long.

The V call is TRBV28, the J call TRBJ1-2, with 7 bases that match TRBD1. The V gene end was trimmed by 7 bases and the J gene end by 4 bases; junction bases not matched to a gene: 9. CDR1 is MDHEN and CDR2 is SYDVKM in the germline V gene. This CDR3 spans 14 amino acids. CDR3 sequence (DNA): TGTGCCAGCACCTCAGGGGGAAGCCTCTATGGCTACACCTTC. Its protein product is CASTSGGSLYGYTF.

The V and J genes are TRBV6-6 and TRBJ1-1; no firm D call. Trimming removed 6 bases at V and 4 bases at J, with 9 bases between. CDR1 and CDR2 from the germline V gene are MNHNY and SVGAGI (reference sequence). The CDR3 runs to 12 residues. CDR3 nucleotide sequence: TGTGCCAGCAGCGGTACCATCACTGAAGCTTTCTTT. Translating it yields CASSGTITEAFF.